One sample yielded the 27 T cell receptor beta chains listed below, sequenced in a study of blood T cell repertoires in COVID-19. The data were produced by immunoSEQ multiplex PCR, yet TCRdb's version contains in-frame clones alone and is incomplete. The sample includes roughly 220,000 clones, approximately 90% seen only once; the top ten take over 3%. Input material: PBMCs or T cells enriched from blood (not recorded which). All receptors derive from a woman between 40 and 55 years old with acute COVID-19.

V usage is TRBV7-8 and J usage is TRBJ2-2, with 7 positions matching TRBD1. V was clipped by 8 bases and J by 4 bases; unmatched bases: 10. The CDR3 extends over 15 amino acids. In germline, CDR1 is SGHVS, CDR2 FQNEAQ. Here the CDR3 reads CASRQETGSTGELFF. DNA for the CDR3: TGTGCCAGCCGCCAGGAGACAGGGAGCACCGGGGAGCTGTTTTTT.

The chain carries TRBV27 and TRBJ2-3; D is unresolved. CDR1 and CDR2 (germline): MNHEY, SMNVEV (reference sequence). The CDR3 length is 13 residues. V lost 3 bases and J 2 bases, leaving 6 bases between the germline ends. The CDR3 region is CASSFLPTDTQYF. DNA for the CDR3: TGTGCCAGCAGTTTTCTCCCCACAGATACGCAGTATTTT.

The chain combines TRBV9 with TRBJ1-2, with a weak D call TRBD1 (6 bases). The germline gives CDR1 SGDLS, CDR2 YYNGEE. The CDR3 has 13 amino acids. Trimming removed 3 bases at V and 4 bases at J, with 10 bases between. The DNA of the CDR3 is TGTGCCAGCAGCGCAGGGGTTTTCTATGGCTACACCTTC. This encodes CASSAGVFYGYTF.

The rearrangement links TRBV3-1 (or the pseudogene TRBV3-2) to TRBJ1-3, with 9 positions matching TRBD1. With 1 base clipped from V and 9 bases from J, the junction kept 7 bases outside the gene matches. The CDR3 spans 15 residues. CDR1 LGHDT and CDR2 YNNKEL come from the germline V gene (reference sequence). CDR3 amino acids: CASSQVTRQGVTIYF. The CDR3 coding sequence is TGTGCCAGCAGCCAAGTCACCCGACAGGGGGTCACCATATATTTT.

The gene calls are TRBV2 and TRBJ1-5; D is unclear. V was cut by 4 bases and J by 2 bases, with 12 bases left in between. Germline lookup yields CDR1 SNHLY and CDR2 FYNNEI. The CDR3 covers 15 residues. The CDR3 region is CASSGLEEGNQPQHF. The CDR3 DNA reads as TGTGCCAGCAGTGGTCTGGAGGAAGGCAATCAGCCCCAGCATTTT. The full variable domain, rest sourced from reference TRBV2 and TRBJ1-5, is EPEVTQTPSHQVTQMGQEVILRCVPISNHLYFYWYRQILGQKVEFLVSFYNNEISEKSEIFDDQFSVERPDGSNFTLKIRSTKLEDSAMYFCASSGLEEGNQPQHFGDGTRLSIL.

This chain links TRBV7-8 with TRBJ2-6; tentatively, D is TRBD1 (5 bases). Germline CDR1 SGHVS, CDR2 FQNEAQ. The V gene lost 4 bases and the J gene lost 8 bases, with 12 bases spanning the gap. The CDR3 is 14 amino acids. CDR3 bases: TGTGCCAGCAGCTACCGAACAGGACCCAACGTCCTGACTTTC. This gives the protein CASSYRTGPNVLTF. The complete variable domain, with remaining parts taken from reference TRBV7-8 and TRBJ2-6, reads GAGVSQSPRYKVAKRGQDVALRCDPISGHVSLFWYQQALGQGPEFLTYFQNEAQLDKSGLPSDRFFAERPEGSVSTLKIQRTQQEDSAVYLCASSYRTGPNVLTFGAGSRLTVL.

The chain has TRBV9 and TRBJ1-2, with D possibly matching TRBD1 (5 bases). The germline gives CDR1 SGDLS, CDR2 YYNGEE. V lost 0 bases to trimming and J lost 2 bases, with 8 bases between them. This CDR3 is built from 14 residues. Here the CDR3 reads CASSVGQQNYGYTF. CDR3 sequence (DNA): TGTGCCAGCAGCGTAGGACAGCAAAACTATGGCTACACCTTC.

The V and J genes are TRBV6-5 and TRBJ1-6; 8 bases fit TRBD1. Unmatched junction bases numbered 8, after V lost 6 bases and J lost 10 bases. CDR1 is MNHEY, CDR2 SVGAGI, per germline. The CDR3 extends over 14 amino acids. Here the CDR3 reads CASSPGQGNSPLHF. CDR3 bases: TGTGCCAGCAGCCCCGGACAGGGAAACTCACCCCTCCACTTT.

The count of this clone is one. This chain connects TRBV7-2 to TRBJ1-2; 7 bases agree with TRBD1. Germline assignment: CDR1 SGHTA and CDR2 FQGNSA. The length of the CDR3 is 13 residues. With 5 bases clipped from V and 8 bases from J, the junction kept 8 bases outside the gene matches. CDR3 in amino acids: CASSEGQVRGYTF. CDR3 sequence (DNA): TGTGCCAGCAGCGAAGGACAGGTTCGAGGCTACACCTTC.

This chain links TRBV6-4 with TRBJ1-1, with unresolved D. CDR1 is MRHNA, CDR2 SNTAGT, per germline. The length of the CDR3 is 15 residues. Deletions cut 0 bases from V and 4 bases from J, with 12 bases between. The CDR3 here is CASSDSPYGLTEAFF. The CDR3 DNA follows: TGTGCCAGCAGTGACTCACCCTATGGTCTCACTGAAGCTTTCTTT.

The CDR3 loop reads CASSVDPGRVGGGANVLTF. The CDR3 bases are TGTGCCAGCAGCGTAGATCCTGGGAGAGTTGGAGGCGGGGCCAACGTCCTGACTTTC. This rearrangement joins TRBV9 to TRBJ2-6; a weak D match, TRBD2 (5 bases). Trimming took 0 bases from V and 4 from J, leaving 20 bases between them. The CDR3 spans 19 residues. Germline V gene data show CDR1 as SGDLS and CDR2 as YYNGEE.

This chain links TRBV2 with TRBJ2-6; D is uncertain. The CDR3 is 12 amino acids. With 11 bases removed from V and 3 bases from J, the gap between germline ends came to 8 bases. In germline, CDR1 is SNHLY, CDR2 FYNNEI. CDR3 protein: CARSYGANVLTF. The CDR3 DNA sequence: TGTGCCCGCTCCTATGGGGCCAACGTCCTGACTTTC.

This chain's CDR3 is CASSVDRGRKAFF. The CDR3 DNA is TGTGCCAGTAGTGTCGACAGGGGAAGGAAAGCTTTCTTT. This chain connects TRBV19 to TRBJ1-1; 8 bases map to TRBD1. Germline V lookup: CDR1 LNHDA, CDR2 SQIVND (reference sequence). CDR3 length: 13 residues. V lost 5 bases to trimming and J lost 9 bases; unmatched junction nucleotides: 8.

The chain's CDR3 is CASSLSSGGRRNEQFF. DNA for the CDR3: TGTGCCAGCAGCTTAAGCTCCGGCGGCCGAAGGAATGAGCAGTTCTTC. V is TRBV11-2 and J is TRBJ2-1; D gene ambiguous. Trimming pared 2 bases from V and 7 bases from J, leaving 18 bases between. Per germline, CDR1 SGHAT and CDR2 FQNNGV. The CDR3 consists of 16 residues.

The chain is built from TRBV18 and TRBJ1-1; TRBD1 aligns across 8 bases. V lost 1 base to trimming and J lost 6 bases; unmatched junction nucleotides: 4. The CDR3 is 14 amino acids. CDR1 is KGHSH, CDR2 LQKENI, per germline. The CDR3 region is CASSPRTGLAEAFF. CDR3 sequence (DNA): TGTGCCAGCTCACCACGGACAGGGCTAGCTGAAGCTTTCTTT.

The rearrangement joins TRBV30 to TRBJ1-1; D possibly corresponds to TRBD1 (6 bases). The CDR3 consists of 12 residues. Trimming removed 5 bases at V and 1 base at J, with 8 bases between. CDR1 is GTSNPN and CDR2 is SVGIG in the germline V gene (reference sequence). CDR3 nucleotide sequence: TGTGCCTGGGACAGGCAGAACACTGAAGCTTTCTTT. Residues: CAWDRQNTEAFF.

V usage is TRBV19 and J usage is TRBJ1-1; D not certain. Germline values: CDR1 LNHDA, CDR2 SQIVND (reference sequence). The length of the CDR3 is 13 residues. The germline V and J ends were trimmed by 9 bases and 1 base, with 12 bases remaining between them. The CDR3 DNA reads TGTGCCAGCCTCCGGGAGCCGAACACTGAAGCTTTCTTT. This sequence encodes CASLREPNTEAFF.

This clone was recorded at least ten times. Here the CDR3 DNA reads TGTGCCAGCAGTAATGCAGTTCAGCCCCAGCATTTT. Translation gives CASSNAVQPQHF. The V and J genes are TRBV2 and TRBJ1-5; D not resolved. Between the trimmed V and J ends, which lost 5 bases and 6 bases, there was a span of 8 bases. The CDR3 has 12 residues. The V gene's germline CDR1 is SNHLY and CDR2 FYNNEI.

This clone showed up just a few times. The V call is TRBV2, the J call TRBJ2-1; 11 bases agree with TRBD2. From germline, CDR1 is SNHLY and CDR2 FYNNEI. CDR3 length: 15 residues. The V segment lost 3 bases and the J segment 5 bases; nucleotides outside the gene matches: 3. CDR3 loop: CASSETSGDHNEQFF. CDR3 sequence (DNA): TGTGCCAGCAGTGAGACTAGCGGGGACCACAATGAGCAGTTCTTC.

The DNA for the CDR3 is TGTGCCAGTAGTATAGATCCTCGGGCAGGGGGATCTTTGGGAAGTGAAAAACTGTTTTTT. This codes for CASSIDPRAGGSLGSEKLFF. This chain links TRBV19 with TRBJ1-4; 7 bases agree with TRBD1. The CDR3 has 20 residues. Trimming took 0 bases from V and 7 from J; bases not matched to a gene: 20. The V gene's germline CDR1 is LNHDA and CDR2 SQIVND (reference sequence).

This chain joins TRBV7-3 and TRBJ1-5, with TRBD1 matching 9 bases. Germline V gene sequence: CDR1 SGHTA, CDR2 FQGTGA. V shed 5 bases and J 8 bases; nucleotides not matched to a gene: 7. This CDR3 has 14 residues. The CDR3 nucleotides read TGTGCCAGCAGCCCAACAGGGGGCACGAAGCCCCAGCATTTT. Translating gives CASSPTGGTKPQHF. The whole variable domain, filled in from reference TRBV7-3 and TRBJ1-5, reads GAGVSQTPSNKVTEKGKYVELRCDPISGHTALYWYRQSLGQGPEFLIYFQGTGAADDSGLPNDRFFAVRPEGSVSTLKIQRTERGDSAVYLCASSPTGGTKPQHFGDGTRLSIL.

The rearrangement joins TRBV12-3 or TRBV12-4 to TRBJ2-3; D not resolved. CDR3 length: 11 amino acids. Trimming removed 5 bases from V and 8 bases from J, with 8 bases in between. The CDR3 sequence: CASSQLGTQYF. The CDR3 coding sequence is TGTGCCAGCAGTCAGCTAGGTACGCAGTATTTT.

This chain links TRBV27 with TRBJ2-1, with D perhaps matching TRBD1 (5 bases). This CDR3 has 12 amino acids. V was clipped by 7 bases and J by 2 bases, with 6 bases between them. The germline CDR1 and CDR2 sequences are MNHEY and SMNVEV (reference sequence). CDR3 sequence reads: CASKGPYNEQFF. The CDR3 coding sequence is TGTGCCAGCAAGGGGCCCTACAATGAGCAGTTCTTC.

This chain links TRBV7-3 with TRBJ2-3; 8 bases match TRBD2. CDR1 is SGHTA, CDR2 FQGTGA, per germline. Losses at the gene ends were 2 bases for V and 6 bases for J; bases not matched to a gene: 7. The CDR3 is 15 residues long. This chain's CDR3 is CASSLGGGMADTQYF. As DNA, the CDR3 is TGTGCCAGCAGCTTAGGCGGGGGGATGGCGGATACGCAGTATTTT.

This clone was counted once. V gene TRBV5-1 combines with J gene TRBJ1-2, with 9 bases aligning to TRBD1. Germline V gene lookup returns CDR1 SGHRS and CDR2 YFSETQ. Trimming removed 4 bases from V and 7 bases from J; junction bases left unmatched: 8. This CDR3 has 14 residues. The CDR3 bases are TGCGCCAGCAGCCCCGGGACAGGGCTATTTGGCTACACCTTC. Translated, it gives CASSPGTGLFGYTF.

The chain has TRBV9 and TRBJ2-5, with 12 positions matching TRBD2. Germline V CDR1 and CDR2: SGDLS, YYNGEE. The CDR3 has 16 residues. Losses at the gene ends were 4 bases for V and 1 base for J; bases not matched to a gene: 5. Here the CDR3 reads CASSFRTSGAQETQYF. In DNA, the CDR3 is TGTGCCAGCAGCTTCCGGACTAGCGGGGCCCAAGAGACCCAGTACTTC.

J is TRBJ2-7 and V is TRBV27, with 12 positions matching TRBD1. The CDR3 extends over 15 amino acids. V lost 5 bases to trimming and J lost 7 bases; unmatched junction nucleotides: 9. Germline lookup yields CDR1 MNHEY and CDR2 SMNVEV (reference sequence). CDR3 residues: CASSPLRDRGQEQYF. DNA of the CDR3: TGTGCCAGCAGTCCGCTCCGGGACAGGGGGCAAGAGCAGTACTTC.